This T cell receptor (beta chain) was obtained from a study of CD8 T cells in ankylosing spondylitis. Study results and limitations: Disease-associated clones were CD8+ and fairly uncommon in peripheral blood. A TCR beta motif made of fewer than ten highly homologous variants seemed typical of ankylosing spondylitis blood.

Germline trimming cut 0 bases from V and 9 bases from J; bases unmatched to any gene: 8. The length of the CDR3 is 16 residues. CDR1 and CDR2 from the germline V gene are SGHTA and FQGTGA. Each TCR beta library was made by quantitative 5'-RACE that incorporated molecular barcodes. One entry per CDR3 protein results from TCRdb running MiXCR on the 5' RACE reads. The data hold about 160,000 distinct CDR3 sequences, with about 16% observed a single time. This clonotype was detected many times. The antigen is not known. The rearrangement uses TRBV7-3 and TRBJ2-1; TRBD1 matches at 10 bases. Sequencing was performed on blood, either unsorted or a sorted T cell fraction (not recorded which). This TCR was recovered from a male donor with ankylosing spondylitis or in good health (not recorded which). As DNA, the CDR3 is TGTGCCAGCAGCTTAACAGGGGGGACAGGGGTTCTTGAGCAGTTCTTC. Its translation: CASSLTGGTGVLEQFF.